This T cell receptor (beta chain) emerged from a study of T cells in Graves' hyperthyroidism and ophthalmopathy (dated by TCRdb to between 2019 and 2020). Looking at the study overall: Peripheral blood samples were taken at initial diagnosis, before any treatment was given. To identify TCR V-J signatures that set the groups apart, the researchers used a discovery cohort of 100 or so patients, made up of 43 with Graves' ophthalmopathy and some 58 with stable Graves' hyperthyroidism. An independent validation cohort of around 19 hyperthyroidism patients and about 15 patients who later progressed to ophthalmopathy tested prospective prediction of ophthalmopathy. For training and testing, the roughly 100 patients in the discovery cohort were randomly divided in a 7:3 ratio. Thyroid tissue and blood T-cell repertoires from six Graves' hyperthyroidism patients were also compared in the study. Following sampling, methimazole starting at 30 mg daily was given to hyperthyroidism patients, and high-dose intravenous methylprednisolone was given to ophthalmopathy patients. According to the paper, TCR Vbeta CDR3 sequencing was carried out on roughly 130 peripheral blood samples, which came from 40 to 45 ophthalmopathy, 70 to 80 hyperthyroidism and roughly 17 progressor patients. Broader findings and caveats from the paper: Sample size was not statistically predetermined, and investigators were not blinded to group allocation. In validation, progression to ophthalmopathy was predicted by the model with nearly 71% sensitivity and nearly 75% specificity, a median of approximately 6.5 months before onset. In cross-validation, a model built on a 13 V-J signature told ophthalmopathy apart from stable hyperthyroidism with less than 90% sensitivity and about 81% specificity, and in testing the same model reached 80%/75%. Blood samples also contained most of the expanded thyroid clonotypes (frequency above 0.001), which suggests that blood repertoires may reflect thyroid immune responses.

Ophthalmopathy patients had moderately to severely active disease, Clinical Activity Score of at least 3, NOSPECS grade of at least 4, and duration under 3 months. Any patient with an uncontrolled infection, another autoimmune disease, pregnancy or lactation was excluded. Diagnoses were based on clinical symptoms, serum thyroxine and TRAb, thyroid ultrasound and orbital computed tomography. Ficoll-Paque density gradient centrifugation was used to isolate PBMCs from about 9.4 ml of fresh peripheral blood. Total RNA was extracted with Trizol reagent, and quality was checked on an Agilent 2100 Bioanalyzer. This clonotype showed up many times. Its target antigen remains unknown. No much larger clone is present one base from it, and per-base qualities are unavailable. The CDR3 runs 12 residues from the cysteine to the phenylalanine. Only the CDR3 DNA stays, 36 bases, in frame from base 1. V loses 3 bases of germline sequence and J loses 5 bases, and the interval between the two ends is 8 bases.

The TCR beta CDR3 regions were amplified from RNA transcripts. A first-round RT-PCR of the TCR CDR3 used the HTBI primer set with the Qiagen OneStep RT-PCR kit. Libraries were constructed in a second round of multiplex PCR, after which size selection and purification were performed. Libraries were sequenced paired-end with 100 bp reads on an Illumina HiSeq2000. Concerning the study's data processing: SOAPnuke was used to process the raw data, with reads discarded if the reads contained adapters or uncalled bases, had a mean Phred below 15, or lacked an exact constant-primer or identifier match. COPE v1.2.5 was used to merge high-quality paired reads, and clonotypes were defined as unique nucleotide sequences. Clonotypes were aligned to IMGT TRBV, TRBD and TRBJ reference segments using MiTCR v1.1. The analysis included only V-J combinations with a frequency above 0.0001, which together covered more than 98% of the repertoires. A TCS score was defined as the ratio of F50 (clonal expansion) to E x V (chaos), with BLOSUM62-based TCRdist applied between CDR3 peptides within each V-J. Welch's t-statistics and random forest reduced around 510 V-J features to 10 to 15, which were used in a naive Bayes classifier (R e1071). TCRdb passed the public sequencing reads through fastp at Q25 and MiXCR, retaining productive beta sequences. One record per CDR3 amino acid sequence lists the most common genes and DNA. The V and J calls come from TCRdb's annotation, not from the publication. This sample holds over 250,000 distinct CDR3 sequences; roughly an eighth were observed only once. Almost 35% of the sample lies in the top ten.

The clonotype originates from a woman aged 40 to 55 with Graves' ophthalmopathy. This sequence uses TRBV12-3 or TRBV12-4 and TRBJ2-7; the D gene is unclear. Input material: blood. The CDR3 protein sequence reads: CASSFRGDEQYF. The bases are TGTGCCAGCAGTTTTCGAGGAGACGAGCAGTACTTC.